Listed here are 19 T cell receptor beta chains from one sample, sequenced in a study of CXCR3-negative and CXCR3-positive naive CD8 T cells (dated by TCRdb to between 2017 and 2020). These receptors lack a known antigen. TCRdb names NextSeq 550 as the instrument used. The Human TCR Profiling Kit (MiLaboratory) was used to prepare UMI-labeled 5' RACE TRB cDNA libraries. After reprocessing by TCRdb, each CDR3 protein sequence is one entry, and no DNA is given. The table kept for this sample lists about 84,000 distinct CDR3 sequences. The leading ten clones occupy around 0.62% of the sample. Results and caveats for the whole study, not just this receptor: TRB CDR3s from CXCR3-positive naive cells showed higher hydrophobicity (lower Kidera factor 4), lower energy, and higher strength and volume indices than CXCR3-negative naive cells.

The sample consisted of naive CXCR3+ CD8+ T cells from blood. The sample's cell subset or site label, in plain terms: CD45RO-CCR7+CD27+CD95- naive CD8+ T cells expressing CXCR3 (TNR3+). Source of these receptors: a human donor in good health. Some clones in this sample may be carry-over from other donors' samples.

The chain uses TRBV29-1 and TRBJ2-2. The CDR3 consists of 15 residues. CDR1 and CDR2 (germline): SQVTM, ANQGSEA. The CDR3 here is CSVAARSVSTGELFF.

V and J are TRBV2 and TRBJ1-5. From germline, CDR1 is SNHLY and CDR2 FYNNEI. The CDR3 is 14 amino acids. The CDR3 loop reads CASNLVEERQPQHF.

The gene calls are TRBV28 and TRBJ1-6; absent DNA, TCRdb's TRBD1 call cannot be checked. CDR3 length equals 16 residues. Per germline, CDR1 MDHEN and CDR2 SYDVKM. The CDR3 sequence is CASSLSLSGGNSPLHF.

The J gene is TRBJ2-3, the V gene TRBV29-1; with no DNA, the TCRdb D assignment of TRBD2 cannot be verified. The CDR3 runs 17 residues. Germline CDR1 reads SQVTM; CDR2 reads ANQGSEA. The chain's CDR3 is CSVTGTSGSGYADTQYF.

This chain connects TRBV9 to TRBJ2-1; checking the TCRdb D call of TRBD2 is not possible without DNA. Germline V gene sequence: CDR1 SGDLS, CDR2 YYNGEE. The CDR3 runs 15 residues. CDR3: CASSMSGRALNEQFF.

The CDR3 spells CSVESDRVTGELFF. The chain uses TRBV29-1 and TRBJ2-2; TCRdb picks TRBD1, but there is no DNA to check that call. The CDR3 runs 14 residues. CDR1 and CDR2 from the germline V gene are SQVTM and ANQGSEA.

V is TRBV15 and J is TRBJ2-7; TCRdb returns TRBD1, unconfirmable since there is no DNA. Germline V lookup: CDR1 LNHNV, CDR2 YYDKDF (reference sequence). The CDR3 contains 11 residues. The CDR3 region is CATRQGYEQYF. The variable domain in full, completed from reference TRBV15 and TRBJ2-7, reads DAMVIQNPRYQVTQFGKPVTLSCSQTLNHNVMYWYQQKSSQAPKLLFHYYDKDFNNEADTPDNFQSRRPNTSFCFLDIRSPGLGDTAMYLCATRQGYEQYFGPGTRLTVT.

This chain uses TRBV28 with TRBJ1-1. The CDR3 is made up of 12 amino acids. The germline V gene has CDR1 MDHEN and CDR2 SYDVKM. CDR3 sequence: CASSSPTLEAFF.

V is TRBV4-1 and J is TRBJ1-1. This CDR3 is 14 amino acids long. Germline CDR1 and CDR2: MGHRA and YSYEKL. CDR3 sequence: CASSQGGGFAEAFF.

The CDR3 sequence is CASSPRTDYGYTF. The chain joins TRBV27 to TRBJ1-2; the D gene TCRdb calls, TRBD1, cannot be checked with no DNA. The CDR3 has 13 amino acids. From germline, CDR1 is MNHEY and CDR2 SMNVEV (reference sequence).

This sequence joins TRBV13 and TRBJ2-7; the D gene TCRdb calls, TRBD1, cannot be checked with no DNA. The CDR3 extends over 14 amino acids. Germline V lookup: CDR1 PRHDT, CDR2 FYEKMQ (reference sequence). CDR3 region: CASSPPRVSYEQYF.

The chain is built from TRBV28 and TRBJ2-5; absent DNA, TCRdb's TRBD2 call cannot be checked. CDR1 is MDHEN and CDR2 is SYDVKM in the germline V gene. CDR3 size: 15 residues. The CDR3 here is CASSLGRSLQETQYF.

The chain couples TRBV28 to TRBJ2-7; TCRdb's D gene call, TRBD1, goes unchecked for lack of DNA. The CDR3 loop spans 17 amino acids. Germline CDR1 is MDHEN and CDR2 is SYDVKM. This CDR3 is CASSLGRGRRKGYEQYF.

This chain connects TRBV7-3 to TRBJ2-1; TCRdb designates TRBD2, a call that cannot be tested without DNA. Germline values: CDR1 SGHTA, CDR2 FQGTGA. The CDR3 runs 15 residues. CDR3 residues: CASTEREGPVYEQFF.

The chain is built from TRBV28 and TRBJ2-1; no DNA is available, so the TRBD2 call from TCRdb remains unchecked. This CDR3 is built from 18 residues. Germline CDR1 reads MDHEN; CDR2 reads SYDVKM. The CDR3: CASSSTSGRWVSYNEQFF.

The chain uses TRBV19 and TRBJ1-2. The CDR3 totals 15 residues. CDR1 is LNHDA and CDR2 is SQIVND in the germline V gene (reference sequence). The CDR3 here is CASSITTASPYGYTF.

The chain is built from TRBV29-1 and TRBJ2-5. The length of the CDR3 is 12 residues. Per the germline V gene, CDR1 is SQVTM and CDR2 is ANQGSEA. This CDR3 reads CSASGDEETQYF.

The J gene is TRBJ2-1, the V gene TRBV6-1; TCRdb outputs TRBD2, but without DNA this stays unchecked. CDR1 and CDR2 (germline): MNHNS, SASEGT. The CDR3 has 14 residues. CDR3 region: CASSGPGTRYEQFF.

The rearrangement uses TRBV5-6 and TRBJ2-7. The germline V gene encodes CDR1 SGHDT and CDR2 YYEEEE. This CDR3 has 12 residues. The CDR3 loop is CASSSGRYEQYF.